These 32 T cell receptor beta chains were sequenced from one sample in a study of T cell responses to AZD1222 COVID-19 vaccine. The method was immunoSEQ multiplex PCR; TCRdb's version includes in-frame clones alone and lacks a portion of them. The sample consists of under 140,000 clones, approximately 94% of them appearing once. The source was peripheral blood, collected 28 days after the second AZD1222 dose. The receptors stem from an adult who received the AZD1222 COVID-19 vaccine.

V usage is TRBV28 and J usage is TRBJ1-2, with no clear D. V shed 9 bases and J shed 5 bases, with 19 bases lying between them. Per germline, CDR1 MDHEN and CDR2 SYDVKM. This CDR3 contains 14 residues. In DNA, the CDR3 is TGTGCCAGTTATTACCCGGCGGGTAGTTATGGCTACACCTTC. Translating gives CASYYPAGSYGYTF.

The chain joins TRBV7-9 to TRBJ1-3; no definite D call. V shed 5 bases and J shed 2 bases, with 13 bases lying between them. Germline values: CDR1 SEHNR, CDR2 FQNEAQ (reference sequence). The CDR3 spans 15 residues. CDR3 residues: CASSPPAAAGNTIYF. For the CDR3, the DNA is TGTGCCAGCAGCCCGCCCGCGGCAGCTGGAAACACCATATATTTT.

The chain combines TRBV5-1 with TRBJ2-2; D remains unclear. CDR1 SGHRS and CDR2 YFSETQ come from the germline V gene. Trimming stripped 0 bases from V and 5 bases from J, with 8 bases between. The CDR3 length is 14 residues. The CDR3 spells CASSLVLETGELFF. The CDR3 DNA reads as TGCGCCAGCAGCTTGGTTCTAGAAACCGGGGAGCTGTTTTTT.

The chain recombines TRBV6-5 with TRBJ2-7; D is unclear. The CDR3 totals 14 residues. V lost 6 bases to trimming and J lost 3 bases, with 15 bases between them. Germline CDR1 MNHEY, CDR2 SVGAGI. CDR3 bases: TGTGCCAGCAGCACACAAGGCGGCCGCTACGAGCAGTACTTC. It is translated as CASSTQGGRYEQYF.

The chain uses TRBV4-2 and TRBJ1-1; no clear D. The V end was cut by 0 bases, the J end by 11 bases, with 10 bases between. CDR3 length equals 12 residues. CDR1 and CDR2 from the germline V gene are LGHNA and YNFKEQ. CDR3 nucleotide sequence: TGTGCCAGCAGCCAAGACCTTGGTCGGGCTTTCTTT. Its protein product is CASSQDLGRAFF.

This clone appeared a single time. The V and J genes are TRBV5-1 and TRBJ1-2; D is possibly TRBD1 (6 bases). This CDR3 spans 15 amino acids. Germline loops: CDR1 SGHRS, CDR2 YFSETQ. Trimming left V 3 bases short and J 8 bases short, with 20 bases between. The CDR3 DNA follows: TGCGCCAGCAGCTCCTCCGGGACAACTGATTGGGGCTACACCTTC. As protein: CASSSSGTTDWGYTF.

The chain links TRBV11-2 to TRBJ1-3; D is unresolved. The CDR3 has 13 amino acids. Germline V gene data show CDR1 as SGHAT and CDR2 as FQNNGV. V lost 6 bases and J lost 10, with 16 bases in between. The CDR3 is CASRRISDRTIYF. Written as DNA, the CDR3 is TGTGCCAGCAGGAGAATCTCGGACCGGACCATATATTTT.

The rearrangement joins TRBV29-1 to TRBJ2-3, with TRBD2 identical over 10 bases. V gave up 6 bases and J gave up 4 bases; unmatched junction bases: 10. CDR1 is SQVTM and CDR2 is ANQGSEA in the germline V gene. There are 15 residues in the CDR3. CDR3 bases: TGCAGCGTGGGACCTAGCGGGAGAGATTCAGATACGCAGTATTTT. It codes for CSVGPSGRDSDTQYF.

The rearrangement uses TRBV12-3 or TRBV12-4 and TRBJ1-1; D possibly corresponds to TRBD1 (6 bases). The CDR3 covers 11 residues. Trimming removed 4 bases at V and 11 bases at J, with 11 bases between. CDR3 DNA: TGTGCCAGCAGTTCGCACAGGGAGGCTTTCTTT. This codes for CASSSHREAFF.

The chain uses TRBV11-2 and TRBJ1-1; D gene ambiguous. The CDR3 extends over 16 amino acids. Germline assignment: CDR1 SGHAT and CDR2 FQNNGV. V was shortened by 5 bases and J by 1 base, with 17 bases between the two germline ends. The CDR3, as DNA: TGTGCCAGCAGCCCCCGACGGACCCCATCGAACACTGAAGCTTTCTTT. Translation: CASSPRRTPSNTEAFF.

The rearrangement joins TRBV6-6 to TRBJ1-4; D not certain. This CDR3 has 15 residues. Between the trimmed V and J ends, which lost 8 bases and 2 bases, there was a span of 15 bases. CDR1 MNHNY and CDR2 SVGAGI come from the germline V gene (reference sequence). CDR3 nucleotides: TGTGCCAGCGTCGGACCGACTTCTACTAATGAAAAACTGTTTTTT. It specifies CASVGPTSTNEKLFF.

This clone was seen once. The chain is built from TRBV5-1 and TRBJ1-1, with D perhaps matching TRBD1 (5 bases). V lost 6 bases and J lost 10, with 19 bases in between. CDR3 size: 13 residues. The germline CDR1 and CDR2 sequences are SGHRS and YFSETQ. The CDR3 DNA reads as TGCGCCAGCACCCCTGAGGGATTCGGGACAGCTTTCTTT. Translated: CASTPEGFGTAFF.

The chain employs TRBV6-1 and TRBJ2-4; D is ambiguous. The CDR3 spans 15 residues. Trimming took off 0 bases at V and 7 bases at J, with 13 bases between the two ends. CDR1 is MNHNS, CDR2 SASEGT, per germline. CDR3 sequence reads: CASSEASTGRNIQYF. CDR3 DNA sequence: TGTGCCAGCAGTGAAGCGTCGACGGGTAGGAACATTCAGTACTTC.

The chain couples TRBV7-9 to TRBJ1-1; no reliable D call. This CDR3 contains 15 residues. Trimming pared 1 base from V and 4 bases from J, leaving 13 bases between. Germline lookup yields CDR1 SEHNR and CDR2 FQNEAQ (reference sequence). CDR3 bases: TGTGCCAGCAGCTTAGGGCCAAGGGTTAGCACTGAAGCTTTCTTT. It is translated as CASSLGPRVSTEAFF.

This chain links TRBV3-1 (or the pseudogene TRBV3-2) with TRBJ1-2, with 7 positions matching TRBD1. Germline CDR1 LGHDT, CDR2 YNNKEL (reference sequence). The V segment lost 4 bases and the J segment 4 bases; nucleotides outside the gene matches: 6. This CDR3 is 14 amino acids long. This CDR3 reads CASSRGTDGYGYTF. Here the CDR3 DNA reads TGTGCCAGCAGCCGAGGGACAGATGGCTATGGCTACACCTTC.

CDR3 coding DNA: TGTGCCAGCAGTGAAAATCCGGGTAATTCACCCCTCCACTTT. Translated: CASSENPGNSPLHF. The chain links TRBV2 to TRBJ1-6; D remains unclear. Germline V gene sequence: CDR1 SNHLY, CDR2 FYNNEI. The CDR3 is 14 residues long. V lost 2 bases to trimming and J lost 6 bases, with 8 bases between them. Based on the CDR3 plus reference TRBV2 and TRBJ1-6, the full variable domain is EPEVTQTPSHQVTQMGQEVILRCVPISNHLYFYWYRQILGQKVEFLVSFYNNEISEKSEIFDDQFSVERPDGSNFTLKIRSTKLEDSAMYFCASSENPGNSPLHFGNGTRLTVT.

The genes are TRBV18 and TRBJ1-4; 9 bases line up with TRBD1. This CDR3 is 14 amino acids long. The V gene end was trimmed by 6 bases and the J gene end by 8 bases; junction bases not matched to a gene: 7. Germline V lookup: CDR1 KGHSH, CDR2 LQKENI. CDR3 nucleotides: TGTGCCAGCTCTCCGGAGGGACAGGGAGAAAAACTGTTTTTT. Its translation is CASSPEGQGEKLFF.

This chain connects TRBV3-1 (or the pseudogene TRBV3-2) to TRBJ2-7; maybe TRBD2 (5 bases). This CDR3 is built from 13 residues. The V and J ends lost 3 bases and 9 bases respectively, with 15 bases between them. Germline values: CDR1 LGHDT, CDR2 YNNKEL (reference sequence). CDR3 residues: CASSHPRGLRQYF. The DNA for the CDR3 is TGTGCCAGCAGCCATCCACGGGGTCTGAGGCAGTACTTC.

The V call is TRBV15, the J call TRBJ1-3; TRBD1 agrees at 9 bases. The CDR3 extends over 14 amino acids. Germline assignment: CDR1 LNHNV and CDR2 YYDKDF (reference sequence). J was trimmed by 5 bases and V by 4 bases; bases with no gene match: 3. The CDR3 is CATSTDRGRNTIYF. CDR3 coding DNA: TGTGCCACCAGCACGGACAGGGGTAGAAACACCATATATTTT.

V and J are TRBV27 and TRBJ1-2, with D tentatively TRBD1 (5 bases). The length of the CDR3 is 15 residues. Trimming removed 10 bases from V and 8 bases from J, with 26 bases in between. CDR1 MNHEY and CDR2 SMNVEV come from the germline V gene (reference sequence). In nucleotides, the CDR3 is TGTGCCACTCGGGGTTTTGCAGGGCTGGACGAAGGCTACACCTTC. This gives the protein CATRGFAGLDEGYTF.

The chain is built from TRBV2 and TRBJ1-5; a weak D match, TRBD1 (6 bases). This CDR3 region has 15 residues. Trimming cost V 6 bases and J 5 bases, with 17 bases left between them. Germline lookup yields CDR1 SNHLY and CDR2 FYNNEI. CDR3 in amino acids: CASSFGQTRDQPQHF. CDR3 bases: TGTGCCAGCAGCTTTGGACAGACCCGGGATCAGCCCCAGCATTTT. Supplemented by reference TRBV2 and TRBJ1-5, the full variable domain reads EPEVTQTPSHQVTQMGQEVILRCVPISNHLYFYWYRQILGQKVEFLVSFYNNEISEKSEIFDDQFSVERPDGSNFTLKIRSTKLEDSAMYFCASSFGQTRDQPQHFGDGTRLSIL.

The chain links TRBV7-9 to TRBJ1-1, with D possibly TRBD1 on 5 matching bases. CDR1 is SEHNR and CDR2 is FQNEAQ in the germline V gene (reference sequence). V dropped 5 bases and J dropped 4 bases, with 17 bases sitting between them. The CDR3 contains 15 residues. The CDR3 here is CASSRAGRQRTEAFF. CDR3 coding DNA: TGTGCCAGCAGCAGGGCGGGGCGACAGCGCACTGAAGCTTTCTTT.

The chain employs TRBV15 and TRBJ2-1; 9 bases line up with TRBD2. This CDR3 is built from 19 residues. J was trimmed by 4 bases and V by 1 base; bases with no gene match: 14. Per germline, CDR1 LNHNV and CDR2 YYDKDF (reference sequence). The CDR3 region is CATSRGKREESLPYNEQFF. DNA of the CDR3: TGTGCCACCAGCAGAGGAAAGCGGGAGGAAAGTTTACCATACAATGAGCAGTTCTTC.

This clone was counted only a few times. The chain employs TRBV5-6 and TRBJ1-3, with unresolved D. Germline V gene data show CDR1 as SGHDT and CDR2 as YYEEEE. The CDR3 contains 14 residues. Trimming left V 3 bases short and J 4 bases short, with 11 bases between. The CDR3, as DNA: TGTGCCAGCAGCTATGGGAGGGCAGGAAACACCATATATTTT. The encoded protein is CASSYGRAGNTIYF.

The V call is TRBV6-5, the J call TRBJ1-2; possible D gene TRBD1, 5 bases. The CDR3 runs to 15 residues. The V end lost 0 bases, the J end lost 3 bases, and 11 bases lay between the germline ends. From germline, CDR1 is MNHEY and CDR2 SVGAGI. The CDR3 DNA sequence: TGTGCCAGCAGTTACTCGCCAGGGCCCGACTATGGCTACACCTTC. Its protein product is CASSYSPGPDYGYTF.

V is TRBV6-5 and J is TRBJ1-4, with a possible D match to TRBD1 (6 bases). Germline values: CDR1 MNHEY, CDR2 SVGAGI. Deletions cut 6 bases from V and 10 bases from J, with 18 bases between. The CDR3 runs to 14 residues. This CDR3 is CASSRDRTKGKLFF. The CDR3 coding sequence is TGTGCCAGCAGCCGCGACAGGACGAAAGGAAAACTGTTTTTT.

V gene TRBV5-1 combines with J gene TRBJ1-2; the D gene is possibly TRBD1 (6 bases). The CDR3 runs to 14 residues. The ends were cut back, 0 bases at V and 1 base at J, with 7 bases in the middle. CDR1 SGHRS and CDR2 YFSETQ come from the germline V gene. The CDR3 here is CASSLAGDNYGYTF. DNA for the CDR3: TGCGCCAGCAGCTTGGCAGGGGATAACTATGGCTACACCTTC.

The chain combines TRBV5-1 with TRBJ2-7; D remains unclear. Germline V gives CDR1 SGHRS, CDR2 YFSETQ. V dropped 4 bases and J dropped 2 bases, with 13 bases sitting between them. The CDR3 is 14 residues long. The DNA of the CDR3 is TGCGCCAGCAGCGTGGGTCATCAGGCCTACGAGCAGTACTTC. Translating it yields CASSVGHQAYEQYF. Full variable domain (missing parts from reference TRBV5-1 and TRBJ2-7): KAGVTQTPRYLIKTRGQQVTLSCSPISGHRSVSWYQQTPGQGLQFLFEYFSETQRNKGNFPGRFSGRQFSNSRSEMNVSTLELGDSALYLCASSVGHQAYEQYFGPGTRLTVT.

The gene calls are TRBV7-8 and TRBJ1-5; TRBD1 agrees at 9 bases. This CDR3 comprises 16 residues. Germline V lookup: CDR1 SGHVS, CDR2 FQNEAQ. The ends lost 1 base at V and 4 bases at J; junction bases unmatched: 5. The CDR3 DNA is TGTGCCAGCAGCTTAGGAACGGGACAGGGAAATCAGCCCCAGCATTTT. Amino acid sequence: CASSLGTGQGNQPQHF.

The CDR3 DNA reads TGTGCCAGCAGTTCTTTCGGAGGACCCCTCCACTTT. Its translation: CASSSFGGPLHF. The genes are TRBV12-3 or TRBV12-4 and TRBJ1-6; D remains unclear. The V and J ends lost 4 bases and 12 bases respectively, with 10 bases between them. The CDR3 extends over 12 amino acids.

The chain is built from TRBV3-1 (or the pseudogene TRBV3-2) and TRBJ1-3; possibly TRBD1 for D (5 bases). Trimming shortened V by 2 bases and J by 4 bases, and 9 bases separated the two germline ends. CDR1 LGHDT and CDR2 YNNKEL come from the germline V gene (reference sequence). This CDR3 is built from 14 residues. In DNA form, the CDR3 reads TGTGCCAGCAGCCAAACCGGGGACGGAAACACCATATATTTT. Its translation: CASSQTGDGNTIYF.

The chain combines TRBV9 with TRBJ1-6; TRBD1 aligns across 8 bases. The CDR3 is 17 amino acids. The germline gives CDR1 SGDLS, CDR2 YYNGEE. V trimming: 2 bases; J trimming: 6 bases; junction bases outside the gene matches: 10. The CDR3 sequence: CASSVGQGTRGNSPLHF. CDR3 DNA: TGTGCCAGCAGCGTTGGACAGGGAACTCGGGGTAATTCACCCCTCCACTTT. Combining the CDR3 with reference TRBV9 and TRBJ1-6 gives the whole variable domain DSGVTQTPKHLITATGQRVTLRCSPRSGDLSVYWYQQSLDQGLQFLIQYYNGEERAKGNILERFSAQQFPDLHSELNLSSLELGDSALYFCASSVGQGTRGNSPLHFGNGTRLTVT.